This T cell receptor (beta chain) was sequenced in a study of cytomegalovirus exposure and HLA in healthy donors. At the level of the study: Genotyping showed around 81% of roughly 400 donors falling in the Caucasian-associated ancestry cluster. Overall study results and limits: On later analysis, the bulk of CMV-associated TCR beta chains appeared to be HLA-restricted.

Those who donated were healthy bone marrow donors. This CDR3 is built from 15 residues. The germline gives CDR1 MRHNA, CDR2 SNTAGT. The V end was cut by 0 bases, the J end by 3 bases, with 11 bases between. Remarks on this clone: Its antigen is undetermined.

The PCR ran on 60 Vbeta and 13 Jbeta primers. Data came from immunoSEQ multiplex PCR; TCRdb stores just in-frame clones and leaves some out. In the table there are roughly 120,000 clones, roughly 76% of which are singletons. The chain recombines TRBV6-4 with TRBJ1-2; tentatively, D is TRBD1 (5 bases). Sample: PBMCs. This sequence was found in a woman in her sixties in good health and CMV-seropositive. In nucleotides, the CDR3 is TGTGCCAGCAGTGACTCTCCGGGGGGGGACTATGGCTACACCTTC. It encodes CASSDSPGGDYGYTF.